This record looks at one TCR beta chain sequence and its context. What it binds is unknown. This may come from a read error, since a much larger clone is one base off. This specimen comes from a study of breast tumors, draining lymph nodes, adjacent tissues. Study-wide points: Tumor repertoires ranked between lymph nodes and nontumor tissue in diversity, with V and J gene preferences. That most tumor T cells come from lymph nodes remained unproven. Data fit most tumor T cells coming from lymph node, expanding in tumor.

CDR1 SGHRS and CDR2 YFSETQ come from the germline V gene. V lost 9 bases to trimming and J lost 1 base, with 17 bases between them. CDR3 length equals 14 residues. Axillary draining lymph nodes of breast cancer patients supplied the node samples. One entry per CDR3 protein results from TCRdb running MiXCR on the multiplex PCR reads. The profile shows some 100,000 distinct CDR3 sequences, approximately 21% of them singletons. The sequence was obtained from a female donor with breast cancer. Some clones in this sample may be carry-over from other donors' samples. Input material: axillary lymph node tissue. The chain has TRBV5-1 and TRBJ2-7; D gene unclear. The CDR3 loop is CANRVNSLSYEQYF. CDR3 coding DNA: TGCGCCAACCGGGTAAACAGCTTGTCCTACGAGCAGTACTTC. Filled out from reference TRBV5-1 and TRBJ2-7, the complete variable domain reads KAGVTQTPRYLIKTRGQQVTLSCSPISGHRSVSWYQQTPGQGLQFLFEYFSETQRNKGNFPGRFSGRQFSNSRSEMNVSTLELGDSALYLCANRVNSLSYEQYFGPGTRLTVT.